The clone carrying this T cell receptor (beta chain) was recorded once. Its antigen remains unknown. Germline CDR1 is MNHEY and CDR2 is SMNVEV (reference sequence). The V segment lost 5 bases and the J segment 4 bases; nucleotides outside the gene matches: 7. The CDR3 sequence is 14 residues long. This specimen belongs to a study of cytomegalovirus exposure and HLA in healthy donors. Primers for the PCR totalled 60 Vbeta and 13 Jbeta. Clones were sequenced by immunoSEQ multiplex PCR, and TCRdb holds only the in-frame ones, with some missing. The sample lists some 130,000 clones; 60% to 85% were seen once. Overall study results and limits: Associated with cytomegalovirus, according to the listing, were about 160 TCR beta chains.

This TCR derives from a male donor in good health and CMV-seropositive. The sample taken for sequencing was PBMCs. This chain joins TRBV27 and TRBJ2-7, with 8 bases aligning to TRBD2. The CDR3 DNA reads as TGTGCCAGCAGTAGGGGACTAGTGCTTTACGAGCAGTACTTC. Translation gives CASSRGLVLYEQYF.